This TCR beta chain was observed in a study of blood T cell repertoires in COVID-19. Across the study: The United States, Italy and Spain supplied acute and convalescent COVID-19 samples. From T cells, B-cell-depleted T cells, or PBMCs came the material, which was cDNA or gDNA.

From germline, CDR1 is LNHDA and CDR2 SQIVND (reference sequence). This CDR3 region has 15 residues. The V end was cut by 5 bases, the J end by 7 bases, with 18 bases between. Original processing methods: Amplified reference gene primers provided the basis for estimating nucleated cell counts. Sequenced by immunoSEQ multiplex PCR; TCRdb stores in-frame clones only, minus some. Clone size and V and J calls were adopted from that table, with D and trimming inferred from the DNA. The sample holds under 200,000 clones, 79% seen once. The source of this sequence is an older woman with COVID-19, enrolled during active disease. The V call is TRBV19, the J call TRBJ1-5; D might be TRBD1 (5 bases). Material for sequencing was peripheral blood. CDR3 sequence reads: CASSPKGAGWQPQHF. In DNA, the CDR3 is TGTGCCAGTAGTCCAAAAGGGGCGGGGTGGCAGCCCCAGCATTTT.